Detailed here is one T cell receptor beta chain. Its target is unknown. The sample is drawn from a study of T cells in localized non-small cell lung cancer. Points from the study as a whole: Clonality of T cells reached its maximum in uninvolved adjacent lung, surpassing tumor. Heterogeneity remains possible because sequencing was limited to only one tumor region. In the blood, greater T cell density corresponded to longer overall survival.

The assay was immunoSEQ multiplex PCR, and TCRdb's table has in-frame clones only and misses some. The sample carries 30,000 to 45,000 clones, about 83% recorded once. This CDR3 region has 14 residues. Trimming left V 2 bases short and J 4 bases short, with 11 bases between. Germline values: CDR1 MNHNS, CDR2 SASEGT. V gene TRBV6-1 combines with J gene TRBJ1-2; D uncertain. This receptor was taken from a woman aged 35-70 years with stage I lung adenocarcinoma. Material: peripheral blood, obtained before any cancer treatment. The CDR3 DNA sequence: TGTGCCAGCAGTGAACTTACAGCTAGCTATGGCTACACCTTC. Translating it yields CASSELTASYGYTF.